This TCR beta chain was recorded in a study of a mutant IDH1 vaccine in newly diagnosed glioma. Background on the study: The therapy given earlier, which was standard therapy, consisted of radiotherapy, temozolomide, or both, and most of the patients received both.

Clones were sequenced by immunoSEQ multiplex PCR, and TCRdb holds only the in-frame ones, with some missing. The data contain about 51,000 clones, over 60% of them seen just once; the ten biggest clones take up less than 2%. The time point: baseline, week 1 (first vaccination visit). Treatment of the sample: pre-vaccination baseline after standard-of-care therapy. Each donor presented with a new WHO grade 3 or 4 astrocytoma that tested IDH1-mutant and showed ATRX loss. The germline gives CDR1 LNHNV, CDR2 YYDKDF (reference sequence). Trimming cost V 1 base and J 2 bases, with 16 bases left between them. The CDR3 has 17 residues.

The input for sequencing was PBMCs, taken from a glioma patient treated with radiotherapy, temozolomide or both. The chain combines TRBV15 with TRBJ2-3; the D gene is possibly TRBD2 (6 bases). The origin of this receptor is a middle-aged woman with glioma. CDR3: CATSRGSGRVDTDTQYF. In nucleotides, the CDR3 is TGTGCCACCAGCAGAGGTAGCGGCAGGGTAGACACAGATACGCAGTATTTT.